This T cell receptor beta chain appears in the sequencing data of a study of T-cell memory formation after mild COVID-19. Points from the study as a whole: A second wave expanding day 15 to 37 was CD4+-biased; contracting clones were balanced.

5'RACE primed at constant segments yielded TCR alpha and TCR beta cDNA libraries bearing sample barcodes and UMIs. Each CDR3 protein is one row after TCRdb ran MiXCR on the 5' RACE reads. The table has tens of thousands of distinct CDR3 sequences, approximately 8.3% seen once; the top ten hold under 30%. This clonotype was recorded many times. Its target is unknown. Trimming took 0 bases from V and 7 from J, leaving 12 bases between them. Per germline, CDR1 LGHDT and CDR2 YNNKEL (reference sequence). This CDR3 has 15 amino acids. Sequenced material: PBMCs or a T cell subset sorted from them (not recorded which). The origin of this receptor is a man in his late teens or twenties who had mild COVID-19 (a few samples of this study predate the infection). Cell type and time point are not known. The chain employs TRBV3-1 and TRBJ1-4; no definite D call. The CDR3 protein is CASSQDSQDTEKLFF. The CDR3 DNA sequence: TGTGCCAGCAGCCAAGATTCGCAGGATACTGAAAAACTGTTTTTT.